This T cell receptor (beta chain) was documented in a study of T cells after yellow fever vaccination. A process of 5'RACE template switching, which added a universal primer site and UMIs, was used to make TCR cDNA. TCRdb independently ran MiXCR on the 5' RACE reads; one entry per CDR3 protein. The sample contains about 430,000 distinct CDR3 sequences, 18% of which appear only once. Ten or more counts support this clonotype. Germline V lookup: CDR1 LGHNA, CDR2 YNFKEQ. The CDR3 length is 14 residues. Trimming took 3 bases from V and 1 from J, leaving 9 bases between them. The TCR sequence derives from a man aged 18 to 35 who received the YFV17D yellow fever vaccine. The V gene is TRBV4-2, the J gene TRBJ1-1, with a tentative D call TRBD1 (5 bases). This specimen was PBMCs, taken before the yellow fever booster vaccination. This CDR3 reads CASSHLDRNTEAFF. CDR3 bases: TGTGCCAGCAGCCACTTAGACAGGAACACTGAAGCTTTCTTT.